Described below is a single T cell receptor beta chain sequence and its context. Its antigen is as yet unknown. These data belong to a study of cytomegalovirus exposure and HLA in healthy donors. General study results and limits: Researchers counted roughly 150 TCR beta chains as cytomegalovirus-associated. Immune exposure information available was restricted to CMV serostatus.

Researchers ran the PCR with 60 Vbeta and 13 Jbeta primers. TCRdb's table, derived via immunoSEQ multiplex PCR, lists solely in-frame clones and lacks some. Seen here are some 74,000 clones, 80% observed once, and the top ten hold 0.8% to 1.1%. The CDR3 runs 14 residues. V dropped 4 bases and J dropped 2 bases, with 12 bases sitting between them. Germline V gene lookup returns CDR1 SGHRS and CDR2 YFSETQ. The genes are TRBV5-1 and TRBJ1-1; possible D gene TRBD1, 5 bases. The sequencing input was PBMCs. This receptor was identified in a male donor in good health and CMV-seronegative. DNA of the CDR3: TGCGCCAGCAGCCAGCAGGGTTCCAACACTGAAGCTTTCTTT. Its protein is CASSQQGSNTEAFF.